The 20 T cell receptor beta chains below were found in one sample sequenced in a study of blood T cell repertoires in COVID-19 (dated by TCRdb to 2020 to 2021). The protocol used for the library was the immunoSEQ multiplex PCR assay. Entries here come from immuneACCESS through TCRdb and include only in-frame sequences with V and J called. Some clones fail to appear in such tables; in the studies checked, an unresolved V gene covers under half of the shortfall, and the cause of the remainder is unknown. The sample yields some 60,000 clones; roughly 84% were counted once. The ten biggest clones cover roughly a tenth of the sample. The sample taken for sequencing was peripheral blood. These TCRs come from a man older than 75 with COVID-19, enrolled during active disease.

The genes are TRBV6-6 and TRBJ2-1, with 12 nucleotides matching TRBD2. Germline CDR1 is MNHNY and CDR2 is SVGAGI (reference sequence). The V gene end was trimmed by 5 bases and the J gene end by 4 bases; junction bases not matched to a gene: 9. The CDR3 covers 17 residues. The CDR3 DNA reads TGTGCCAGCAGTCCCACCCCCCTAGCGGGAGGGTACAATGAGCAGTTCTTC. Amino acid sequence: CASSPTPLAGGYNEQFF.

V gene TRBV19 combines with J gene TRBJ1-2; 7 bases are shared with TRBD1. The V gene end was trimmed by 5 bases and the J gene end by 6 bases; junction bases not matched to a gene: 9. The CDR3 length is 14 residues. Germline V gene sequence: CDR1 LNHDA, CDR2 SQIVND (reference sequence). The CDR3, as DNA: TGTGCCAGTAGTCCTAATACCGGGACAGATGGCTACACCTTC. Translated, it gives CASSPNTGTDGYTF.

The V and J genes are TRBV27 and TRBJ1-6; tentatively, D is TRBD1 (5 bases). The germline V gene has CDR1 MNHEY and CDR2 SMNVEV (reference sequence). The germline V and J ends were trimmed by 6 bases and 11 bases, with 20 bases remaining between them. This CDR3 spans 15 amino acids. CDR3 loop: CASSWGGPRNTPLHF. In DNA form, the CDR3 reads TGTGCCAGCAGCTGGGGGGGTCCCCGCAATACACCCCTCCACTTT.

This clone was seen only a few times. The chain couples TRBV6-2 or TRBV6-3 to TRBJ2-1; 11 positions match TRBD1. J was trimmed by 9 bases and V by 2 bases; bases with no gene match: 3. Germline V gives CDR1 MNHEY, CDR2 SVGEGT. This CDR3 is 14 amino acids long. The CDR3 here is CASSYGQGAGEQFF. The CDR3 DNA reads TGTGCCAGCAGTTACGGACAGGGGGCGGGTGAGCAGTTCTTC.

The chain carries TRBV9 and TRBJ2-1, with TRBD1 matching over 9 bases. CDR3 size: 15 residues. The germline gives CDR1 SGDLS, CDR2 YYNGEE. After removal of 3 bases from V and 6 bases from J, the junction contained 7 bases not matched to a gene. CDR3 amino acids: CASSARDREGNEQFF. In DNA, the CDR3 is TGTGCCAGCAGCGCCCGGGACAGGGAAGGCAATGAGCAGTTCTTC.

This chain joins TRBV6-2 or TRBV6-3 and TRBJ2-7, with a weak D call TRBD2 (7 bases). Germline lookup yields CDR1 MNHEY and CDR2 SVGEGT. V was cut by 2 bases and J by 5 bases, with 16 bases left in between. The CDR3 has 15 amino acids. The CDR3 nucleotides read TGTGCCAGCAGTTACACGCTCGGGGGGCTAAACGAGCAGTACTTC. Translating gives CASSYTLGGLNEQYF.

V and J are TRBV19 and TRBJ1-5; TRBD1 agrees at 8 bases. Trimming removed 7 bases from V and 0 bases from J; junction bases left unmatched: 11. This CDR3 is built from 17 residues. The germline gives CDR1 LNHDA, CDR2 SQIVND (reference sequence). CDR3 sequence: CASTDRDRRYSNQPQHF. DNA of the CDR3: TGTGCCAGTACCGATCGGGACAGGCGTTATAGCAATCAGCCCCAGCATTTT.

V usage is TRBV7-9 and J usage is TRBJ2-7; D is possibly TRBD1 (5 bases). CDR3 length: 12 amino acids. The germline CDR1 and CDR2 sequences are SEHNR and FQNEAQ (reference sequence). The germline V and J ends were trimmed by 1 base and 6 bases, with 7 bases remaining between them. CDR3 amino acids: CASSLGGGEQYV. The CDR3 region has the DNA TGTGCCAGCAGCTTAGGGGGCGGCGAGCAGTACGTC.

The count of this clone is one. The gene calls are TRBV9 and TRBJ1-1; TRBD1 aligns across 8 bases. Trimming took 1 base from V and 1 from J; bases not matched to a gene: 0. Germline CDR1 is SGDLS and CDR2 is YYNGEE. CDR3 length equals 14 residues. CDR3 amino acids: CASSVQGANTEAFF. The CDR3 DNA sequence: TGTGCCAGCAGCGTACAGGGGGCGAACACTGAAGCTTTCTTT.

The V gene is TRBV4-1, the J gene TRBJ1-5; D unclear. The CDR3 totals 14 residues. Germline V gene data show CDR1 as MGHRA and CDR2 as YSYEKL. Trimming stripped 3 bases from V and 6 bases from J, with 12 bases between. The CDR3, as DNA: TGCGCCAGCAGCCATCCCGATGGGCCTCAGCCCCAGCATTTT. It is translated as CASSHPDGPQPQHF.

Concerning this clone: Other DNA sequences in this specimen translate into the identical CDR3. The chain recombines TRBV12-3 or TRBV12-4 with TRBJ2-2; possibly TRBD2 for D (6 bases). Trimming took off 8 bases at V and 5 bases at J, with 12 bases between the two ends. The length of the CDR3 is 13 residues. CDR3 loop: CASSLGGTGELFF. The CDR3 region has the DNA TGTGCCAGCTCCCTCGGAGGGACCGGGGAGCTGTTTTTT.

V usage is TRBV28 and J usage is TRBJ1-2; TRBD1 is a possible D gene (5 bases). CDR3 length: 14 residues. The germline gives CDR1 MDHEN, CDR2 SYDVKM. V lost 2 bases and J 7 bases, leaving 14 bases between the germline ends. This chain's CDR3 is CASSLLIQGGGYTF. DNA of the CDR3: TGTGCCAGCAGTTTACTGATCCAGGGCGGTGGCTACACCTTC.

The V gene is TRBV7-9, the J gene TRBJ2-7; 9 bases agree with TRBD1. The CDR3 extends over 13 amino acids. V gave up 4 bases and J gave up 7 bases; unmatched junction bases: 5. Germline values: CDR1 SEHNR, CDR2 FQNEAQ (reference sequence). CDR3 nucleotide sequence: TGTGCCAGCAGCTCCGGGACAGGGTGGGAGCAGTACGTC. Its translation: CASSSGTGWEQYV.

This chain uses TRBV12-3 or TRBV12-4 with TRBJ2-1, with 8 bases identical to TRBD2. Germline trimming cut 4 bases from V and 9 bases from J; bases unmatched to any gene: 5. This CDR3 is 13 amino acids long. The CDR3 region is CASSSGTRFEQFF. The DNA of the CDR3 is TGTGCCAGCAGTTCCGGGACTAGATTTGAGCAGTTCTTC.

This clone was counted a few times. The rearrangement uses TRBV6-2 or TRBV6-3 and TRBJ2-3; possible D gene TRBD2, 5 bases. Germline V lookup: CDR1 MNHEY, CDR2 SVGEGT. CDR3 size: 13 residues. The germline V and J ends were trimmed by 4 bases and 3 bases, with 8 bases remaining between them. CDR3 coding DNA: TGTGCCAGCAGTTTAAGGGAGACAGATACGCAGTATTTT. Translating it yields CASSLRETDTQYF.

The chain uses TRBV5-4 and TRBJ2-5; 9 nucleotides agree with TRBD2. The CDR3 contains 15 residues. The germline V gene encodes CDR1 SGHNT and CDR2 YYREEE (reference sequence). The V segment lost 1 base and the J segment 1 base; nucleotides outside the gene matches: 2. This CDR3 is CASSLNSGGQETQYF. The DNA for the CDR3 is TGTGCCAGCAGCTTGAATAGCGGGGGCCAAGAGACCCAGTACTTC.

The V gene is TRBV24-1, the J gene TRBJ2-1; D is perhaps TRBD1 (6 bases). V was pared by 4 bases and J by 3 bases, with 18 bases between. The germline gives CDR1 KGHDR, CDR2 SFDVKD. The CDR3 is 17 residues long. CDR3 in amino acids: CATSEPTGSPRYNEQFF. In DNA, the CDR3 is TGTGCCACCAGTGAACCCACAGGGTCCCCTCGCTACAATGAGCAGTTCTTC.

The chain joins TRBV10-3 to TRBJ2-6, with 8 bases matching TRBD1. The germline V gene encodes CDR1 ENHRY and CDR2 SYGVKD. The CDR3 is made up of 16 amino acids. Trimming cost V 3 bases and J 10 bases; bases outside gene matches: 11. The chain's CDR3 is CAISDPTGTGENVLTF. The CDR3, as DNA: TGTGCCATCAGTGACCCGACCGGGACAGGAGAGAACGTCCTGACTTTC.

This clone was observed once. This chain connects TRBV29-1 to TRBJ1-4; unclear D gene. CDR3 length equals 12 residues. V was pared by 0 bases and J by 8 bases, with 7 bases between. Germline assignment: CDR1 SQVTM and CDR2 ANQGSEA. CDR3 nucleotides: TGCAGCGTTGAAGACGGGAGAGAAAAACTGTTTTTT. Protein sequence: CSVEDGREKLFF.

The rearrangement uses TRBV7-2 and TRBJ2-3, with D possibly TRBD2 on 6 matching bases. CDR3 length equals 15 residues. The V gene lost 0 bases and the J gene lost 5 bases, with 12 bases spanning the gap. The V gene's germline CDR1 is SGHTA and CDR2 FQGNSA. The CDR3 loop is CASSLAEGVIDTQYF. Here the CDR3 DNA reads TGTGCCAGCAGCTTAGCGGAGGGCGTGATAGATACGCAGTATTTT.